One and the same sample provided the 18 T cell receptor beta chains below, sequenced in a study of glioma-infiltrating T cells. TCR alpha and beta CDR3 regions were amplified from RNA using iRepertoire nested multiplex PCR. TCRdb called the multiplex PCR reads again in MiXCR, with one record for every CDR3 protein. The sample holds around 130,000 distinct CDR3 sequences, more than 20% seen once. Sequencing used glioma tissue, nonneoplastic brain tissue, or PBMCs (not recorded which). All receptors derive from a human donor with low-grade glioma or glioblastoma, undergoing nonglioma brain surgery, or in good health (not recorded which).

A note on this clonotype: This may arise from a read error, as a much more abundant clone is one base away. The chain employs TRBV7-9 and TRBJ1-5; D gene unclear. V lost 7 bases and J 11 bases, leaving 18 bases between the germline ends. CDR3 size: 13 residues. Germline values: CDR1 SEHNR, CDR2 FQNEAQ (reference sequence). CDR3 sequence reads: CASILSQLEAQHF. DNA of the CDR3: TGTGCCAGCATCCTCTCCCAACTTGAAGCCCAGCATTTT.

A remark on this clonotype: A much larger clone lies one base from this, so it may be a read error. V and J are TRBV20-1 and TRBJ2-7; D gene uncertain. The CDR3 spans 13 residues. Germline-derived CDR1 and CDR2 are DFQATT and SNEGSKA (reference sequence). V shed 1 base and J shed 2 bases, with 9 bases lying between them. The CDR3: CSARGLDTYEQYV. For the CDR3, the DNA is TGCAGTGCTAGAGGCCTAGACACCTACGAGCAGTACGTC.

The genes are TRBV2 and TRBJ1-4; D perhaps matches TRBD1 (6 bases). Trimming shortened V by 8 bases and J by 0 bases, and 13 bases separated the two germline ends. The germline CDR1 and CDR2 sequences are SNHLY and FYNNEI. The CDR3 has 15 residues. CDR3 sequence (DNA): TGTGCCAGCGGGGGCACACTCTCAACTAATGAAAAACTGTTTTTT. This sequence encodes CASGGTLSTNEKLFF.

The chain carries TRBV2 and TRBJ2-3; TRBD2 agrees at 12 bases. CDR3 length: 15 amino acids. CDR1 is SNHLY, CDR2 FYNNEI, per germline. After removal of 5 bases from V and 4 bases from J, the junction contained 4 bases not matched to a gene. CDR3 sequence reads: CASSRTSGAADTQYF. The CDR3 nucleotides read TGTGCCAGCAGTCGGACTAGCGGGGCGGCAGATACGCAGTATTTT.

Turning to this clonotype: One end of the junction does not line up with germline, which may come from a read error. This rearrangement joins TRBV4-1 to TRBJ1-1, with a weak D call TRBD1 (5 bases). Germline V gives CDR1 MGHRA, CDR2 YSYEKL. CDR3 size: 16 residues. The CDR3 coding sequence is TGCGCCAGCAGCCTCGCGCCGGGGGTAGGGAACACTAAAGCTTTCTTT. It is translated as CASSLAPGVGNTKAFF.

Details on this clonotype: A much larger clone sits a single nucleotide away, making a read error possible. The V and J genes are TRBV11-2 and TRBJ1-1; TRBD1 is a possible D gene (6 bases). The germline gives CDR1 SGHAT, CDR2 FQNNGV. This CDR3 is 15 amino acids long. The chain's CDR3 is CASSLSQGRDTKAFF. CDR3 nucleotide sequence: TGTGCCAGCAGCTTAAGTCAGGGGAGGGACACTAAAGCTTTCTTT.

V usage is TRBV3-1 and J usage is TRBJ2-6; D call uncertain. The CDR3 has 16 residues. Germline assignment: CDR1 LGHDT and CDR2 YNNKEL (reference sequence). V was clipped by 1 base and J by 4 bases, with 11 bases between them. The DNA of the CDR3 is TGTGCCAGCAGCCAAGTTGGGAAGGCCGGGGCCAACGTCCTGACTTTC. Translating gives CASSQVGKAGANVLTF.

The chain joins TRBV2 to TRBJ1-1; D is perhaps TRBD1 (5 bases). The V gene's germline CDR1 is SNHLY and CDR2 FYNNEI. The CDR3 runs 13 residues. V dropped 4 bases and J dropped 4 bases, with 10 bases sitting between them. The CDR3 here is CASSARGGTEAFF. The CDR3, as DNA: TGTGCCAGCAGTGCCCGCGGGGGCACTGAAGCTTTCTTT.

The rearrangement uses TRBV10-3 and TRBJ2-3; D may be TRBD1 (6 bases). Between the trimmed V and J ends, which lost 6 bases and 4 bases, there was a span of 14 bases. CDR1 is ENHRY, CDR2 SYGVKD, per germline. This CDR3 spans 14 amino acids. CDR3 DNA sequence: TGTGCCATCAGACCGACAGGATGGGCAGATACGCAGTATTTT. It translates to CAIRPTGWADTQYF.

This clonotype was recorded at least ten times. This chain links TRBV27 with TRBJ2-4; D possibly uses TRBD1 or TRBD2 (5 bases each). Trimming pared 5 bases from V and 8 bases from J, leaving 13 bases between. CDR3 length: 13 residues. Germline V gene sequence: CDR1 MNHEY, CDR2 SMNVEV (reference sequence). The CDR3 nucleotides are TGTGCCAGCAGTCCCAGGGACGGGGACATTCAGTACTTC. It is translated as CASSPRDGDIQYF.

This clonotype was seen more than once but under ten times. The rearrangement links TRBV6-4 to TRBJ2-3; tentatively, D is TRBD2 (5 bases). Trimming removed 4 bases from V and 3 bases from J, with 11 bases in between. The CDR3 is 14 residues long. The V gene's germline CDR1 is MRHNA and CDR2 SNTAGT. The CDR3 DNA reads TGTGCCAGCAGTGTCGGGGTCGAGACAGATACGCAGTATTTT. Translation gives CASSVGVETDTQYF.

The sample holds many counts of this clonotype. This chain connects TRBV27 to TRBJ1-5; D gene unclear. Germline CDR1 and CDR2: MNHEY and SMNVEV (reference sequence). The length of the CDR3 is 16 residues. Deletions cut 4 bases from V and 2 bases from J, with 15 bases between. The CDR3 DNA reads TGTGCCAGCAGTTACAACACGGTGCTGGGCAATCAGCCCCAGCATTTT. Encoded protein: CASSYNTVLGNQPQHF.

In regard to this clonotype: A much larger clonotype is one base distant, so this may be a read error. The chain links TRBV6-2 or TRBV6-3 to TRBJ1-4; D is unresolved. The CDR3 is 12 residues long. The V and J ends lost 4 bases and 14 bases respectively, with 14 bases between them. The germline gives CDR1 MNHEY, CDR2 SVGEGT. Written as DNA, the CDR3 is TGTGCCAGCAGTTTAGGGTCCTCCGGGCTGTTTTTT. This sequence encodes CASSLGSSGLFF.

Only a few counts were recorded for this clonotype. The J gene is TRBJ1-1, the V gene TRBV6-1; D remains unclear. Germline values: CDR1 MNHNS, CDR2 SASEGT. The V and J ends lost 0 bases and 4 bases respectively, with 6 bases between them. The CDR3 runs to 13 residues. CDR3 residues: CASSEASGTEAFF. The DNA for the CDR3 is TGTGCCAGCAGTGAAGCGTCAGGCACTGAAGCTTTCTTT.

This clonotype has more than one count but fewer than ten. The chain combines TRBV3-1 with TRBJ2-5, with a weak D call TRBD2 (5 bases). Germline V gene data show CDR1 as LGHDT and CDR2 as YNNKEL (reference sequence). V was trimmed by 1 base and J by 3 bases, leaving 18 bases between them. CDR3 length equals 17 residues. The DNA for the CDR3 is TGTGCCAGCAGCCAAGGACAAGGGAGTGCTAGGAAAGAGACCCAGTACTTC. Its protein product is CASSQGQGSARKETQYF.

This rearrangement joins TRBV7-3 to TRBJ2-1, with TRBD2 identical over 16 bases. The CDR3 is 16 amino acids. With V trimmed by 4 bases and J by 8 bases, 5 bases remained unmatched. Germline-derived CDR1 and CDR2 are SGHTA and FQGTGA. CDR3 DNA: TGTGCCAGCAGCTACGGGACTAGCGGGGGGGCGTATGAGCAGTTCTTC. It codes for CASSYGTSGGAYEQFF.

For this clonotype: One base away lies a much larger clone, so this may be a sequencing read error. CDR3 residues: CASRGLSDNEQFF. The CDR3 DNA sequence: TGTGCCAGCAGGGGACTATCGGACAATGAGCAGTTCTTC. J is TRBJ2-1 and V is TRBV25-1; 7 positions agree with TRBD2. The CDR3 loop spans 13 amino acids. The V gene's germline CDR1 is MGHDK and CDR2 SYGVNS. Germline trimming cut 6 bases from V and 5 bases from J; bases unmatched to any gene: 4.

CDR3 sequence reads: CASSTGIHQETQYF. The CDR3 nucleotides read TGTGCCAGCAGCACTGGTATCCATCAAGAGACCCAGTACTTC. The V call is TRBV7-2, the J call TRBJ2-5; D is unresolved. The CDR3 length is 14 residues. V shed 5 bases and J shed 2 bases, with 12 bases lying between them. CDR1 is SGHTA and CDR2 is FQGNSA in the germline V gene.